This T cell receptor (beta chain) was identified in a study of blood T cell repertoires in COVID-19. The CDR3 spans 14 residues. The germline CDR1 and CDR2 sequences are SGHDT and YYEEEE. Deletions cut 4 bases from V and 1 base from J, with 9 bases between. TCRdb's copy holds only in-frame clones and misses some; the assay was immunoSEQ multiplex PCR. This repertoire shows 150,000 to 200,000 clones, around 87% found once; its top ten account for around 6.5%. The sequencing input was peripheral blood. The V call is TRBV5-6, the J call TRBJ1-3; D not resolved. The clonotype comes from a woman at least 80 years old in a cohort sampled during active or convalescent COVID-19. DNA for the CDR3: TGTGCCAGCAGCCGAGGGTCTTCTGGAAACACCATATATTTT. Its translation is CASSRGSSGNTIYF.